The clone carrying this T cell receptor beta chain has just one count. This CDR3 region has 16 residues. CDR1 and CDR2 (germline): LGHNA, YNFKEQ. The germline V and J ends were trimmed by 0 bases and 0 bases, with 9 bases remaining between them. TCRdb's table, derived via immunoSEQ multiplex PCR, lists solely in-frame clones and lacks some. The data contain 130,000 or so clones, 94% of them seen just once; the ten biggest clones take up 6.6%. These data are taken from a study of T cell responses to AZD1222 COVID-19 vaccine. This clonotype was sampled from an adult in good health. V is TRBV4-2 and J is TRBJ2-1; D gene unclear. This specimen consisted of peripheral blood, obtained on day 0 of AZD1222 vaccination. DNA for the CDR3: TGTGCCAGCAGCCAAGATTCGGCGAGCTCCTACAATGAGCAGTTCTTC. Protein: CASSQDSASSYNEQFF.